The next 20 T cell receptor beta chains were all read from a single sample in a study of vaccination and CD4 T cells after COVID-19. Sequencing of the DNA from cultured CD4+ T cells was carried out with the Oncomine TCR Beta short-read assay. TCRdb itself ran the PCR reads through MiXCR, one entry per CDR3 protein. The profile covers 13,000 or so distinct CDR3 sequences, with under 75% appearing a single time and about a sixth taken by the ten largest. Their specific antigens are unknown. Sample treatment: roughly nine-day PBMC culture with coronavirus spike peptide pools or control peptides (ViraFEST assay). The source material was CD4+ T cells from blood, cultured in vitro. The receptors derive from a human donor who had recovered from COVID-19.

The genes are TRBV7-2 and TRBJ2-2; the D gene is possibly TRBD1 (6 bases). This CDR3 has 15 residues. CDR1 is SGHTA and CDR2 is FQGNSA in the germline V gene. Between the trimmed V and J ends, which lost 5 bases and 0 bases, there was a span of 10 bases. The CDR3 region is CASSPRQANTGELFF. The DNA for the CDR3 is TGTGCCAGCAGCCCTCGACAGGCGAACACCGGGGAGCTGTTTTTT.

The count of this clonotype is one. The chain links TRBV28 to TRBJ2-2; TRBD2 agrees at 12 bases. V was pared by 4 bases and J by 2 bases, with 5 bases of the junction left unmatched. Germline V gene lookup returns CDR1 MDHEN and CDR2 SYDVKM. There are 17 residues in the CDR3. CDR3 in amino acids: CASSSTGLAGNTGELFF. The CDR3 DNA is TGTGCCAGCAGTTCCACCGGACTAGCGGGAAACACCGGGGAGCTGTTTTTT.

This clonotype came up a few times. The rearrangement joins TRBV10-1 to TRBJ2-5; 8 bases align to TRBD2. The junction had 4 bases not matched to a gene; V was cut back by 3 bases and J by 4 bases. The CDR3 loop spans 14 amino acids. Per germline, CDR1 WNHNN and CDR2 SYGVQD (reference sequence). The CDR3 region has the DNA TGCGCCAGCAGTGAAAGCGGGAGCCCAGAGACCCAGTACTTC. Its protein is CASSESGSPETQYF.

CDR3 nucleotide sequence: TGTGCCAGCAGCCAGGGGGGGAGCTCCTACGAGCAGTACTTC. It translates to CASSQGGSSYEQYF. The chain has TRBV7-2 and TRBJ2-7; the D gene could be TRBD1 or TRBD2 (7 bases each). CDR3 size: 14 residues. Trimming cost V 5 bases and J 0 bases, with 11 bases left between them. Germline V gene data show CDR1 as SGHTA and CDR2 as FQGNSA.

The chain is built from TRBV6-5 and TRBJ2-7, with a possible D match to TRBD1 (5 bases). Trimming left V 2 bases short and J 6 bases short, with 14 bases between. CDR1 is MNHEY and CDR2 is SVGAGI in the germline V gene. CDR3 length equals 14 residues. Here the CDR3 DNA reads TGTGCCAGCAGTTACCCACATTGGGGCGGCGAGCAGTACTTC. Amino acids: CASSYPHWGGEQYF.

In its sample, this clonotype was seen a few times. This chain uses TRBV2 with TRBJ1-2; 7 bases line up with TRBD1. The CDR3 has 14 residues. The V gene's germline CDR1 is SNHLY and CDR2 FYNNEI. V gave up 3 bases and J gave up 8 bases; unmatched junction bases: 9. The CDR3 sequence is CASSDGGQPWGYTF. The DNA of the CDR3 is TGTGCCAGCAGTGATGGGGGACAGCCTTGGGGCTACACCTTC.

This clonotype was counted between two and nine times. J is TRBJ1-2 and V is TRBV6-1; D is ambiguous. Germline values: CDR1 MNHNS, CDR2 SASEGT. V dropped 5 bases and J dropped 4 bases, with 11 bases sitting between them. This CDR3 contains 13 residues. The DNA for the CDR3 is TGTGCCAGCAGTCGGGCGGGAGCCTATGGCTACACCTTC. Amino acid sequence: CASSRAGAYGYTF.

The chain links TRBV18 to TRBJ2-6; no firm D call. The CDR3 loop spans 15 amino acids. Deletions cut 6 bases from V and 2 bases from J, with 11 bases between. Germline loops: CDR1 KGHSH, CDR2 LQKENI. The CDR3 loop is CASSARYTGANVLTF. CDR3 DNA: TGTGCCAGCTCCGCACGGTATACTGGGGCCAACGTCCTGACTTTC.

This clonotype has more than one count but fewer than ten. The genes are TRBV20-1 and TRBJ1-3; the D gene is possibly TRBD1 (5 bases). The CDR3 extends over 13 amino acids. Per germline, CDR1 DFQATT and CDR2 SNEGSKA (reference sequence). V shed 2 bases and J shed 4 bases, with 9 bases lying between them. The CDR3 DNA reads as TGCAGTGCTAGACAGGGCCGAGGAAACACCATATATTTT. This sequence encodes CSARQGRGNTIYF.

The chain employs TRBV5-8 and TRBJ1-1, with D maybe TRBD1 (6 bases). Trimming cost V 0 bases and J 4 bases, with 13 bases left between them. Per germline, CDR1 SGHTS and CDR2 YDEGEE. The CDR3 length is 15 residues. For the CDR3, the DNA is TGTGCCAGCAGCTTGGTATCAGGGGTGTCCACTGAAGCTTTCTTT. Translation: CASSLVSGVSTEAFF.

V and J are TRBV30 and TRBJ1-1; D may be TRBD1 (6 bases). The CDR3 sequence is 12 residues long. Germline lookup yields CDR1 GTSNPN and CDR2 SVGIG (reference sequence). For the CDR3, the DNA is TGTGCTCACGACAGGAGGAACACTGAAGCTTTCTTT. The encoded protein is CAHDRRNTEAFF.

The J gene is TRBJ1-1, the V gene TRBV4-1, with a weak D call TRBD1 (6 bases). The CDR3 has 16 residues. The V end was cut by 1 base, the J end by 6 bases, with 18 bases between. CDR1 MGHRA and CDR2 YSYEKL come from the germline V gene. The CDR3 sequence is CASSQGKGEKRSEAFF. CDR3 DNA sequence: TGCGCCAGCAGCCAAGGAAAGGGGGAGAAGCGGTCTGAAGCTTTCTTT.

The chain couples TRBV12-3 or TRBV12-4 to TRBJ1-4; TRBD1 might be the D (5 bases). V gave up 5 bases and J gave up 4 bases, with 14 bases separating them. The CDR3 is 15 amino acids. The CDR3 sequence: CASSIETAYNEKLFF. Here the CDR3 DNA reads TGTGCCAGCAGTATCGAGACAGCGTATAATGAAAAACTGTTTTTT.

In DNA form, the CDR3 reads TGCGCCAGCAGTGACGGCAGGGGTAACACCGGGGAGCTGTTTTTT. This codes for CASSDGRGNTGELFF. This sequence joins TRBV10-1 and TRBJ2-2; maybe TRBD1 (6 bases). The CDR3 loop spans 15 amino acids. Germline V gives CDR1 WNHNN, CDR2 SYGVQD (reference sequence). Trimming left V 3 bases short and J 2 bases short, with 10 bases between.

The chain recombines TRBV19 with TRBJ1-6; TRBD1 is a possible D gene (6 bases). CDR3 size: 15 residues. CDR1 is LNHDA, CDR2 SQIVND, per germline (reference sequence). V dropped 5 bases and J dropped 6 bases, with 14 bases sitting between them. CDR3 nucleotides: TGTGCCAGTAGTGCCCAGGGAGGGGGTAATTCACCCCTCCACTTT. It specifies CASSAQGGGNSPLHF.

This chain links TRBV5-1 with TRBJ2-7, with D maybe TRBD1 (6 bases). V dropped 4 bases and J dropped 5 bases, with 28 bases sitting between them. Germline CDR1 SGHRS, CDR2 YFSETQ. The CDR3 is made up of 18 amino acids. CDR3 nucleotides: TGCGCCAGCAGCGAGGGCGGAAGTGGGGGCGCCTCACTCAACGAGCAGTACTTC. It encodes CASSEGGSGGASLNEQYF.

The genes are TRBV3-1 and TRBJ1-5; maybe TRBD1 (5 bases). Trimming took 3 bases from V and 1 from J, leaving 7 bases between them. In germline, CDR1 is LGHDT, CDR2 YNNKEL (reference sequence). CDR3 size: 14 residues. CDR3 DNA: TGTGCCAGCAGCCACCGGGACAGCAATCAGCCCCAGCATTTT. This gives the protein CASSHRDSNQPQHF.

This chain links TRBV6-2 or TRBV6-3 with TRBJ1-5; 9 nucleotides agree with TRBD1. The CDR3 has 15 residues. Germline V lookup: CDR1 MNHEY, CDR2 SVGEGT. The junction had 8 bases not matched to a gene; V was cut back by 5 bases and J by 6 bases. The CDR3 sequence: CASSPWTGDTQPQHF. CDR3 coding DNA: TGTGCCAGCAGTCCTTGGACAGGGGATACTCAGCCCCAGCATTTT.

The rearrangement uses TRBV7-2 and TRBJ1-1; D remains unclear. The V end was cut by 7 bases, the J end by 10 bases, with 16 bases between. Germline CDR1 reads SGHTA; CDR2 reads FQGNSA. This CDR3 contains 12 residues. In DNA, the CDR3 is TGTGCCAGCAAGCAAGTGGGATATGGAGCTTTCTTT. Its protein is CASKQVGYGAFF.

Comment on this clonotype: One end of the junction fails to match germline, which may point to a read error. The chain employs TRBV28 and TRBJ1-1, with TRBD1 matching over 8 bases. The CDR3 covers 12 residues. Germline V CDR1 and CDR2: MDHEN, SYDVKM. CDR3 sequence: CVSERQGRQAFF. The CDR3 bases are TGTGTCAGCGAGAGACAGGGGCGGCAAGCTTTCTTT.